These T cell receptor beta chains were read from a single sample in a study of T cell changes during pregnancy in multiple sclerosis. Repertoires were generated with immunoSEQ multiplex PCR, while TCRdb's copy carries only in-frame clones and drops some. The repertoire has 35,000 to 45,000 clones, approximately 93% of them found once; the top ten carry approximately 8.6%. Sequenced here: CD8+ T cells from peripheral blood mononuclear cells, sampled in the third trimester of pregnancy. These TCRs come from a female donor with multiple sclerosis, enrolled in a pregnancy study. Both conserved end residues are part of each CDR3. A D gene is named only where the DNA matches it firmly. The size field is filled for only some rows; it gives once, few, many or a size class.

clone_size j_call d_call v_call cdr3_nt cdr3_aa
. TRBJ2-5 TRBD2 TRBV27 TGTGCCAGCAGTTTGTTTTTTGCGGGGGGGTACCAAGAGACCCAGTACTTC CASSLFFAGGYQETQYF
. TRBJ2-7 . TRBV11-2 TGTGCCAGCAGCTTAGGCGGGATCACCTACGAGCAGTACTTC CASSLGGITYEQYF
. TRBJ2-1 TRBD2 TRBV5-1 TGCGCCAGCACTCTAGCGGGGGGGCTAGATGAGCAGTTCTTC CASTLAGGLDEQFF
once TRBJ2-7 . TRBV19 TGTGCCAGTAGTATGAAGGGGCCCCACGAGCAGTACTTC CASSMKGPHEQYF
. TRBJ2-7 TRBD2 TRBV29-1 TGCAGCGTAGGAGAGCGGGGCTACGAGCAGTACTTC CSVGERGYEQYF
. TRBJ1-5 . TRBV5-5 TGTGCCAGCAGCTTGGCAGGGGAAGGTCAGCCCCAGCATTTT CASSLAGEGQPQHF
once TRBJ2-4 . TRBV2 TGTGCCAGTAAGCTTCGGACAGAAAGCAAAAACATTCAGTACTTC CASKLRTESKNIQYF
. TRBJ1-1 . TRBV7-9 TGTGCCAGCAGCGCTCCGGGACAACCGACCACTGAAGCTTTCTTT CASSAPGQPTTEAFF
once TRBJ2-1 . TRBV19 TGTGCCAGTAGTATAGTGGCAGGGCATGAGCAGTTCTTC CASSIVAGHEQFF
. TRBJ2-5 TRBD1 TRBV19 TGTGCCAGTAGTCCGGGGACAGGGTTCAGGGAGACCCAGTACTTC CASSPGTGFRETQYF
. TRBJ2-7 TRBD2 TRBV5-5 TGTGCCAGCAGCTCGCGACTAGCGGGACCCTACGAGCAGTACTTC CASSSRLAGPYEQYF
. TRBJ2-1 TRBD2 TRBV4-1 TGCGCCAGCAGCCTCCGCAGCGGGGGGGACTACAATGAGCAGTTCTTC CASSLRSGGDYNEQFF
. TRBJ1-3 . TRBV10-2 TGCGCCAGCAGCTCCCCAGGTTTAGGAAACACCATATATTTT CASSSPGLGNTIYF